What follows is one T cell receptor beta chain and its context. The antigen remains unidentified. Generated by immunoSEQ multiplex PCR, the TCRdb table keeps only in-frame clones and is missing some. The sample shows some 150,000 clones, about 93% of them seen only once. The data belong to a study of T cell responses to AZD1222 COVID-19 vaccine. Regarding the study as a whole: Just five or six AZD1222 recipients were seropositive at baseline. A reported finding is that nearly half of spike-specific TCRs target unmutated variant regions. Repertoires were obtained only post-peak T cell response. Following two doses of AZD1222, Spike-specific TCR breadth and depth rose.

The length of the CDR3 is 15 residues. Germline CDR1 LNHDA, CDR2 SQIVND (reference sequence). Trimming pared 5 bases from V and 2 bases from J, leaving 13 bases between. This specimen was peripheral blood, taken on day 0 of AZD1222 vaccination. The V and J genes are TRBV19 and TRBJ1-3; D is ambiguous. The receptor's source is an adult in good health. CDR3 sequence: CASSPPGGAGNTIYF. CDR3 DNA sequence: TGTGCCAGTAGTCCCCCGGGTGGGGCTGGAAACACCATATATTTT.